Following are 11 T cell receptor beta chains from one sample sequenced in a study of cytomegalovirus exposure and HLA in healthy donors. 60 Vbeta and 13 Jbeta primers were used in PCR. The method was immunoSEQ multiplex PCR; TCRdb's version includes in-frame clones alone and lacks a portion of them. The top ten clones hold about 14% of a sample with under 100,000 clones, approximately 70% of them seen once. Sequencing was carried out using PBMCs. The source of these receptors is a woman between 45 and 65 years old in good health and CMV-seropositive.

The chain is built from TRBV28 and TRBJ2-7; D is unclear. Germline CDR1 and CDR2: MDHEN and SYDVKM. The CDR3 has 13 residues. The ends were cut back, 5 bases at V and 2 bases at J, with 10 bases in the middle. The CDR3 DNA reads as TGTGCCAGCAGTCTCGCGTCCCCCTACGAGCAGTACTTC. Its translation: CASSLASPYEQYF. The whole variable domain, filled in from reference TRBV28 and TRBJ2-7, reads DVKVTQSSRYLVKRTGEKVFLECVQDMDHENMFWYRQDPGLGLRLIYFSYDVKMKEKGDIPEGYSVSREKKERFSLILESASTNQTSMYLCASSLASPYEQYFGPGTRLTVT.

The chain recombines TRBV5-4 with TRBJ2-3; 7 positions agree with TRBD2. Germline CDR1 SGHNT, CDR2 YYREEE (reference sequence). There are 16 residues in the CDR3. J lost 0 bases, V lost 4 bases, and 8 bases had no gene match. This CDR3 is CASSPRLAASTDTQYF. The CDR3 region has the DNA TGTGCCAGCAGCCCGAGACTAGCCGCTAGCACAGATACGCAGTATTTT.

The V and J genes are TRBV5-1 and TRBJ2-2; maybe TRBD2 (6 bases). Trimming took off 4 bases at V and 1 base at J, with 8 bases between the two ends. Germline V gives CDR1 SGHRS, CDR2 YFSETQ. This CDR3 spans 14 amino acids. The CDR3: CASSPGLNTGELFF. CDR3 nucleotides: TGCGCCAGCAGCCCGGGACTGAACACCGGGGAGCTGTTTTTT.

The chain recombines TRBV28 with TRBJ1-1; D gene uncertain. Germline CDR1 MDHEN, CDR2 SYDVKM. V was clipped by 3 bases and J by 8 bases, with 10 bases between them. CDR3 length: 12 residues. The CDR3 protein is CASSLIQREAFF. The CDR3 bases are TGTGCCAGCAGTTTGATTCAGCGCGAAGCTTTCTTT.

J is TRBJ2-3 and V is TRBV2; D may be TRBD2 (5 bases). Germline lookup yields CDR1 SNHLY and CDR2 FYNNEI. The CDR3 is made up of 12 amino acids. V lost 6 bases to trimming and J lost 5 bases, with 9 bases between them. For the CDR3, the DNA is TGTGCCAGCAGGAGGACTGTAGATACGCAGTATTTT. Its translation: CASRRTVDTQYF.

The V gene is TRBV28, the J gene TRBJ1-2; TRBD1 agrees at 7 bases. This CDR3 is 14 amino acids long. Germline V gene lookup returns CDR1 MDHEN and CDR2 SYDVKM. The junction had 11 bases not matched to a gene; V was cut back by 8 bases and J by 5 bases. The CDR3 here is CASGRQDRLYGYTF. CDR3 DNA: TGTGCCAGCGGACGACAGGACAGGTTATATGGCTACACCTTC.

The chain has TRBV19 and TRBJ1-2, with 8 positions matching TRBD1. J was trimmed by 4 bases and V by 7 bases; bases with no gene match: 5. The CDR3 totals 13 residues. The germline CDR1 and CDR2 sequences are LNHDA and SQIVND (reference sequence). The CDR3 region has the DNA TGTGCCAGTACAAGACAGGGGCGCTATGGCTACACCTTC. This encodes CASTRQGRYGYTF. The entire variable domain, with the rest obtained from reference TRBV19 and TRBJ1-2, is as follows: DGGITQSPKYLFRKEGQNVTLSCEQNLNHDAMYWYRQDPGQGLRLIYYSQIVNDFQKGDIAEGYSVSREKKESFPLTVTSAQKNPTAFYLCASTRQGRYGYTFGSGTRLTVV.

The V call is TRBV11-2, the J call TRBJ2-5, with D unclear. This CDR3 contains 12 residues. Germline CDR1 and CDR2: SGHAT and FQNNGV. V was cut by 0 bases and J by 5 bases, with 4 bases left in between. The CDR3 bases are TGTGCCAGCAGCTTAGACTTGGAGACCCAGTACTTC. Residues: CASSLDLETQYF. Supplemented by reference TRBV11-2 and TRBJ2-5, the full variable domain reads EAGVAQSPRYKIIEKRQSVAFWCNPISGHATLYWYQQILGQGPKLLIQFQNNGVVDDSQLPKDRFSAERLKGVDSTLKIQPAKLEDSAVYLCASSLDLETQYFGPGTRLLVL.

The count of this clone is one. The CDR3 DNA follows: TGCGCCAGCAGCCAAAACAGGGGGCACGGAGATACGCAGTATTTT. It codes for CASSQNRGHGDTQYF. This sequence joins TRBV4-1 and TRBJ2-3, with TRBD1 matching 9 bases. The CDR3 consists of 15 residues. V gave up 2 bases and J gave up 5 bases; unmatched junction bases: 5. Germline V CDR1 and CDR2: MGHRA, YSYEKL.

The chain is built from TRBV23-1 and TRBJ2-5; TRBD1 aligns across 10 bases. TRBV23-1 is an ORF, with its function uncertain. CDR3 size: 15 residues. The V and J ends lost 7 bases and 2 bases, in that order; junction bases with no gene match: 7. The CDR3 region has the DNA TGCGCCAGCACCCCCCCGGGACAGGGGCAAGAGACCCAGTACTTC. Translating gives CASTPPGQGQETQYF.

In this sample, this clone turned up once. V gene TRBV7-9 combines with J gene TRBJ2-5; 9 nucleotides align to TRBD1. The DNA end is a closer match to TRBJ2-7, so the J assignment may be wrong. This CDR3 is built from 15 residues. Germline CDR1 reads SEHNR; CDR2 reads FQNEAQ (reference sequence). The CDR3 spells CASSLVGTGSYEQYF. The CDR3 DNA is TGTGCCAGCAGCTTAGTCGGGACAGGGTCCTACGAGCAGTACTTC.